The 8 T cell receptor beta chains below were found in one sample sequenced in a study of vaccination and CD4 T cells after COVID-19. Cultured CD4+ T cell DNA was sequenced using the Oncomine TCR Beta short-read assay. TCRdb re-called the PCR reads through MiXCR, storing one row per CDR3 protein. The sample lists around 8,300 distinct CDR3 sequences, over 50% occurring once. The antigens of these receptors remain unknown. Treatment specified: roughly 10-day PBMC culture with coronavirus spike peptide pools or control peptides (ViraFEST assay). Sequencing was performed on cultured CD4+ T cells from blood, taken after SARS-CoV-2 vaccination. The receptors here all came from a human donor with COVID-19.

This chain uses TRBV4-1 with TRBJ2-5; TRBD2 agrees at 9 bases. The germline gives CDR1 MGHRA, CDR2 YSYEKL. V lost 1 base to trimming and J lost 7 bases; unmatched junction nucleotides: 16. The CDR3 contains 18 residues. Here the CDR3 reads CASSQAPDSGGGLGTQYF. The CDR3 DNA follows: TGCGCCAGCAGCCAAGCCCCTGATAGCGGGGGAGGATTAGGGACCCAGTACTTC.

The chain is built from TRBV12-3 or TRBV12-4 and TRBJ2-5; TRBD1 agrees at 7 bases. The CDR3 covers 15 residues. Trimming removed 5 bases from V and 5 bases from J; junction bases left unmatched: 11. The CDR3 loop is CASSLGTAGRETQYF. The CDR3 nucleotides are TGTGCCAGCAGTCTCGGGACAGCCGGCCGGGAGACCCAGTACTTC.

The genes are TRBV28 and TRBJ1-1; a weak D match, TRBD1 (6 bases). The CDR3 is 13 residues long. Germline CDR1 MDHEN, CDR2 SYDVKM. Trimming took off 8 bases at V and 10 bases at J, with 20 bases between the two ends. CDR3 amino acids: CASVRGGPLGAFF. The CDR3 DNA reads as TGTGCCAGCGTGAGGGGGGGTCCTTTGGGAGCTTTCTTT.

The chain has TRBV4-1 and TRBJ1-4, with 9 bases aligning to TRBD1. With 3 bases clipped from V and 4 bases from J, the junction kept 0 bases outside the gene matches. CDR1 and CDR2 from the germline V gene are MGHRA and YSYEKL. The length of the CDR3 is 14 residues. In DNA, the CDR3 is TGCGCCAGCAGCCAGGGACAGGGTAATGAAAAACTGTTTTTT. Translating gives CASSQGQGNEKLFF.

The chain employs TRBV11-2 and TRBJ1-1; D remains unclear. The V gene lost 2 bases and the J gene lost 0 bases, with 10 bases spanning the gap. Germline CDR1 is SGHAT and CDR2 is FQNNGV. The CDR3 runs 15 residues. The CDR3, as DNA: TGTGCCAGCAGCTTAATTACGGAAATGAACACTGAAGCTTTCTTT. Translating it yields CASSLITEMNTEAFF.

This sequence joins TRBV6-2 or TRBV6-3 and TRBJ1-6, with TRBD1 identical over 7 bases. Germline values: CDR1 MNHEY, CDR2 SVGEGT. The CDR3 covers 14 residues. With V trimmed by 7 bases and J by 8 bases, 8 bases remained unmatched. The CDR3 DNA reads as TGTGCCAGCACACCAACAGGGGAGTATTCACCCCTCCACTTT. Translation gives CASTPTGEYSPLHF.

The CDR3 DNA reads TGTGCCACCAGTGACAAGGGCTACACTGAAGCTTTCTTT. Its translation is CATSDKGYTEAFF. V usage is TRBV24-1 and J usage is TRBJ1-1; D not resolved. The germline V gene encodes CDR1 KGHDR and CDR2 SFDVKD. There are 13 residues in the CDR3. Between the trimmed V and J ends, which lost 4 bases and 3 bases, there was a span of 8 bases.

The chain carries TRBV5-8 and TRBJ2-1; D remains ambiguous. The V and J ends lost 0 bases and 11 bases respectively, with 18 bases between them. The germline V gene has CDR1 SGHTS and CDR2 YDEGEE. The CDR3 is made up of 15 amino acids. For the CDR3, the DNA is TGTGCCAGCAGCTTGGTTGGCGCGTTGGCGGTTAAGCAGTTCTTC. Translating gives CASSLVGALAVKQFF.